The clone carrying this T cell receptor beta chain was picked up many times. The sample belongs to a study of blood T cell repertoires in COVID-19. For the study at large: COVID-19 samples, acute and convalescent, were from the United States, Italy and Spain. Sources were T cells, B-cell-depleted T cells, or PBMCs; the material itself was cDNA or gDNA.

V lost 6 bases to trimming and J lost 3 bases; unmatched junction nucleotides: 4. The germline gives CDR1 MNHEY, CDR2 SVGAGI. The length of the CDR3 is 14 residues. The authors' processing: Amplified reference gene primers provided the basis for estimating nucleated cell counts. The assay was immunoSEQ multiplex PCR, and TCRdb's table has in-frame clones only and misses some. Clone size and the V and J calls come from that table; the DNA yielded D and trimming. The sample records 110,000 to 150,000 clones, around three quarters being singletons. Sequenced material: peripheral blood. The gene calls are TRBV6-5 and TRBJ1-4; 7 nucleotides line up with TRBD1. The sequence was collected from a man aged 60 to 69 with acute or convalescent COVID-19. The CDR3 protein is CASRKGQANEKLFF. In DNA, the CDR3 is TGTGCCAGCAGGAAAGGACAGGCTAATGAAAAACTGTTTTTT.